These 10 T cell receptor beta chains came from one sample sequenced in a study of T cell responses to AZD1222 COVID-19 vaccine. This table comes from immunoSEQ multiplex PCR, and its TCRdb copy is limited to in-frame clones, with some not included. The sample shows hundreds of thousands of clones, roughly 91% of them seen only once. This material consisted of peripheral blood, taken on day 0 of MenACWY control vaccination. These receptor sequences come from an adult in good health.

The chain recombines TRBV11-2 with TRBJ1-3; D might be TRBD1 (5 bases). Per the germline V gene, CDR1 is SGHAT and CDR2 is FQNNGV. This CDR3 contains 17 residues. Trimming pared 1 base from V and 0 bases from J, leaving 13 bases between. In DNA, the CDR3 is TGTGCCAGCAGCTTAGGAAGGGGACGGTTCTCTGGAAACACCATATATTTT. Translated: CASSLGRGRFSGNTIYF.

The chain employs TRBV28 and TRBJ2-1, with 7 bases that match TRBD1. Germline V gene lookup returns CDR1 MDHEN and CDR2 SYDVKM. Unmatched junction bases numbered 3, after V lost 6 bases and J lost 1 base. The CDR3 totals 14 residues. CDR3 region: CASSLTGSYNEQFF. The CDR3 region has the DNA TGTGCCAGCAGCCTGACAGGGTCCTACAATGAGCAGTTCTTC.

V gene TRBV18 combines with J gene TRBJ2-1; TRBD2 agrees at 7 bases. The CDR3 covers 13 residues. Per germline, CDR1 KGHSH and CDR2 LQKENI. The V segment lost 0 bases and the J segment 8 bases; nucleotides outside the gene matches: 1. The CDR3 DNA follows: TGTGCCAGCTCACCACCGGGGGGGGATGAGCAGTTCTTC. As protein: CASSPPGGDEQFF.

The genes are TRBV10-2 and TRBJ1-3; D call uncertain. The CDR3 loop spans 16 amino acids. Germline V lookup: CDR1 WSHSY, CDR2 SAAADI. Trimming took 3 bases from V and 3 from J, leaving 15 bases between them. The CDR3 coding sequence is TGCGCCAGCAGTGAATCAAGGGTATTAAGTGGAAACACCATATATTTT. Its protein product is CASSESRVLSGNTIYF.

The chain is built from TRBV6-5 and TRBJ2-2, with D uncertain. Trimming removed 6 bases from V and 5 bases from J, with 7 bases in between. Germline CDR1 MNHEY, CDR2 SVGAGI. This CDR3 is 12 amino acids long. CDR3 coding DNA: TGTGCCAGCAGGGACGGGACCGGGGAGCTGTTTTTT. Its translation: CASRDGTGELFF.

CDR3 protein: CASSSNTEAFF. In DNA form, the CDR3 reads TGTGCCAGCAGTTCGAACACTGAAGCTTTCTTT. V gene TRBV6-6 combines with J gene TRBJ1-1; D not certain. Germline-derived CDR1 and CDR2 are MNHNY and SVGAGI (reference sequence). This CDR3 contains 11 residues. Trimming left V 4 bases short and J 1 base short, with 1 base between.

The chain carries TRBV3-1 (or the pseudogene TRBV3-2) and TRBJ2-4; 15 bases map to TRBD2. Per germline, CDR1 LGHDT and CDR2 YNNKEL (reference sequence). The CDR3 runs to 14 residues. V lost 6 bases to trimming and J lost 15 bases; unmatched junction nucleotides: 9. DNA for the CDR3: TGTGCCAGCAGTCCCGGGACTAGCGGGGGGCCGGTGTACTTC. Encoded protein: CASSPGTSGGPVYF.

CDR3 nucleotides: TGTGCCAGCAGTTTGGACAGGGCCCGCGAGCAGTACTTC. Protein sequence: CASSLDRAREQYF. The J gene is TRBJ2-7, the V gene TRBV12-3 or TRBV12-4, with 8 bases matching TRBD1. V dropped 3 bases and J dropped 6; count of bases not matched to a gene: 4. This CDR3 is built from 13 residues.

This chain links TRBV18 with TRBJ2-5; TRBD2 matches 8 bases. The CDR3 length is 17 residues. Germline V lookup: CDR1 KGHSH, CDR2 LQKENI. Trimming cost V 6 bases and J 0 bases; bases outside gene matches: 12. The CDR3 loop reads CASSPGWSGGNQETQYF. The CDR3 DNA reads as TGTGCCAGCTCCCCAGGGTGGAGCGGGGGAAACCAAGAGACCCAGTACTTC.

The chain recombines TRBV7-8 with TRBJ2-7; D is possibly TRBD1 (5 bases). The germline V gene has CDR1 SGHVS and CDR2 FQNEAQ. Trimming took 1 base from V and 1 from J, leaving 8 bases between them. The CDR3 runs 14 residues. Here the CDR3 reads CASSLGGPSYEQYF. In DNA, the CDR3 is TGTGCCAGCAGCTTAGGGGGCCCATCCTACGAGCAGTACTTC.